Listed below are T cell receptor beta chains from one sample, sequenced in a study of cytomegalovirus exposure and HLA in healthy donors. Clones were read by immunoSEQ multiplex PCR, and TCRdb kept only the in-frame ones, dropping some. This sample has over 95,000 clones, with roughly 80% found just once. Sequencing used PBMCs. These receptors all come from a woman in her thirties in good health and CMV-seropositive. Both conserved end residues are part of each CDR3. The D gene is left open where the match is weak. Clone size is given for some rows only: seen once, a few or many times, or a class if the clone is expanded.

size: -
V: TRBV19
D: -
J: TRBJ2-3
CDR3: CASRPWDIPTDTQYF
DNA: TGTGCCAGTAGGCCCTGGGACATACCCACAGATACGCAGTATTTT

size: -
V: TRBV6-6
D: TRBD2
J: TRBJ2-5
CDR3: CASTQLGTSQETQYF
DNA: TGTGCCAGCACCCAACTCGGGACTAGCCAAGAGACCCAGTACTTC

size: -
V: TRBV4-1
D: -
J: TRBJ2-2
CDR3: CASSQGWQGPFVGELFF
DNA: TGCGCCAGCAGCCAAGGTTGGCAGGGTCCCTTCGTGGGGGAGCTGTTTTTT

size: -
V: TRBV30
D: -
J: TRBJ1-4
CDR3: CAWSVFVTGFPFNEKLFF
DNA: TGTGCCTGGAGTGTCTTTGTGACAGGATTTCCTTTTAATGAAAAACTGTTTTTT

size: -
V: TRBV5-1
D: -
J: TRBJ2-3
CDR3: CASSSSLEGGTDTQYF
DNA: TGCGCCAGCAGCTCCTCACTTGAGGGGGGCACAGATACGCAGTATTTT

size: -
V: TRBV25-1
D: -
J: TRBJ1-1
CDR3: CASSGQSYTEAFF
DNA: TGTGCCAGCAGTGGCCAGTCCTACACTGAAGCTTTCTTT

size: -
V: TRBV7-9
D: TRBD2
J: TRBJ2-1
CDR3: CASSSRTSGGSYNEQFF
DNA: TGTGCCAGCAGCTCCAGGACTAGCGGGGGCTCCTACAATGAGCAGTTCTTC

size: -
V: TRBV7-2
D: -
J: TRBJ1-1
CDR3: CASSSSGLYSTEAFF
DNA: TGTGCCAGCAGCTCGTCCGGACTCTATTCAACTGAAGCTTTCTTT

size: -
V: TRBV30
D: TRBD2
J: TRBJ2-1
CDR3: CAWRLAGGITEQFF
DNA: TGTGCCTGGAGACTAGCGGGGGGGATTACTGAGCAGTTCTTC

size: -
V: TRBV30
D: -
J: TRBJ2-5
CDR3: CAWGYVRGETQYF
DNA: TGTGCCTGGGGTTACGTCAGGGGAGAGACCCAGTACTTC

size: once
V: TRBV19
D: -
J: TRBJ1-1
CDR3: CASSDISGGMNTEAFF
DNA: TGTGCCAGTAGTGACATATCGGGGGGAATGAACACTGAAGCTTTCTTT

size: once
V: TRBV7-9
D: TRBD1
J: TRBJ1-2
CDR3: CASSSIEGQGLRGYTF
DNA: TGTGCCAGCAGCTCCATTGAAGGACAGGGTCTGCGAGGCTACACCTTC

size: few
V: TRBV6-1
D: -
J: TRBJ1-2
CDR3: CASSERVGYGYTF
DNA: TGTGCCAGCAGTGAACGAGTCGGGTATGGCTACACCTTC

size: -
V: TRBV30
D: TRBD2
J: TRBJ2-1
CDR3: CAWSVGSGRNEQFF
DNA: TGTGCCTGGAGTGTAGGTAGCGGGAGGAATGAGCAGTTCTTC

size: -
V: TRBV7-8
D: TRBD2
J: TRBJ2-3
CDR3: CASSTRGVRTDTQYF
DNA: TGTGCCAGCAGCACCCGGGGGGTGAGAACAGATACGCAGTATTTT

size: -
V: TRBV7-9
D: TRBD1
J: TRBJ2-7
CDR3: CACSPIPGQTYEQYF
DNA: TGTGCCTGCAGCCCCATCCCGGGACAGACTTACGAGCAGTACTTC

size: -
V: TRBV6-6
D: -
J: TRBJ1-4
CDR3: CASSYSQEDEKLFF
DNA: TGTGCCAGCAGTTACAGCCAGGAGGATGAAAAACTGTTTTTT

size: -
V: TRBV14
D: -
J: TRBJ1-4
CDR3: CASSQVGGFNEKLFF
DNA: TGTGCCAGCAGCCAAGTTGGGGGGTTTAATGAAAAACTGTTTTTT

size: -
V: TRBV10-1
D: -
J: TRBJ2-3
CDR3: CASSGPGAEDTQYF
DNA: TGCGCCAGCAGTGGGCCCGGAGCTGAGGATACGCAGTATTTT

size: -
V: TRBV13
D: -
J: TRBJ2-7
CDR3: CASSLQNEQYF
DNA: TGTGCCAGCAGCTTACAAAACGAGCAGTACTTC

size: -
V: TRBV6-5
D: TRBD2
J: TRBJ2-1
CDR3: CASSIGLAGVSEQFF
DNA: TGTGCCAGCAGTATCGGACTAGCGGGAGTGAGTGAGCAGTTCTTC

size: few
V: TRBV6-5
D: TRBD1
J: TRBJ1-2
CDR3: CASSRQGKGGYTF
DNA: TGTGCCAGCAGCCGACAGGGTAAAGGCGGCTACACCTTC

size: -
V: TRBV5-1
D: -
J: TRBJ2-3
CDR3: CASSSGSSGTDTQYF
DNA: TGCGCCAGCAGCTCAGGGTCTAGCGGCACAGATACGCAGTATTTT

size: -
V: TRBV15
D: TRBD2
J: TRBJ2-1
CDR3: CATSRVSGGGNEQFF
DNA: TGTGCCACCAGCAGAGTGAGCGGGGGGGGGAATGAGCAGTTCTTC

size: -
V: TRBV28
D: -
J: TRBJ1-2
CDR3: CASSRVLYTF
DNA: TGTGCCAGCAGTCGGGTTCTCTACACCTTC

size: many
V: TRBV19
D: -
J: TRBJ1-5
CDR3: CASAWTVNSNQPQHF
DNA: TGTGCCAGCGCGTGGACAGTAAATAGCAATCAGCCCCAGCATTTT

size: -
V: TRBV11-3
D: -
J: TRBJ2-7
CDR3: CASSPRGARYEQYF
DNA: TGTGCCAGCAGCCCCCGGGGGGCCCGATACGAGCAGTACTTC

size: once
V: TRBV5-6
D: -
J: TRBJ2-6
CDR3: CASSAVTSSSGANVLTF
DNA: TGTGCCAGCAGCGCGGTTACCTCTTCCTCTGGGGCCAACGTCCTGACTTTC

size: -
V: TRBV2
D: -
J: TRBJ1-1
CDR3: CASSVTDTEAFF
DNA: TGTGCCAGCAGCGTAACGGACACTGAAGCTTTCTTT

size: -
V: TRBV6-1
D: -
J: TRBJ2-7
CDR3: CASSERPSYEQYF
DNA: TGTGCCAGCAGTGAACGTCCTTCCTACGAGCAGTACTTC

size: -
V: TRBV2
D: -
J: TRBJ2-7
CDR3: CASSEGTVVSYEQYF
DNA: TGTGCCAGCAGTGAAGGGACAGTAGTCTCCTACGAGCAGTACTTC

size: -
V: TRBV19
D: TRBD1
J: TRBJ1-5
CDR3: CASTVGQGINQPQHF
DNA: TGTGCCAGTACCGTGGGACAGGGAATTAATCAGCCCCAGCATTTT

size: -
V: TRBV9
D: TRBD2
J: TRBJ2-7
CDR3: CASSVEGAAAGVLYEQYF
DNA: TGTGCCAGCAGCGTGGAAGGGGCTGCGGCGGGAGTTCTCTACGAGCAGTACTTC

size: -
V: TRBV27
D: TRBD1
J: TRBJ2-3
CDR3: CASSYTGGTDTQYF
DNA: TGTGCCAGCAGTTATACAGGGGGCACAGATACGCAGTATTTT

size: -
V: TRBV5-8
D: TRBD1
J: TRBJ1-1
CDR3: CASSFDRGNEAFF
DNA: TGTGCCAGCAGCTTTGACAGGGGGAATGAAGCTTTCTTT

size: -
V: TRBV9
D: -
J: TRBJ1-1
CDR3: CASSPLGGTEAFF
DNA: TGTGCCAGCAGCCCCCTCGGGGGGACTGAAGCTTTCTTT

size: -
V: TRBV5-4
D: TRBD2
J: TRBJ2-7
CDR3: CASSSRTSGRDYEQYF
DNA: TGTGCCAGCAGCTCACGGACTAGCGGGAGGGATTACGAGCAGTACTTC

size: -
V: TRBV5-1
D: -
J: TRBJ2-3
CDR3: CASTPAGPTDTQYF
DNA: TGCGCCAGCACCCCGGCGGGGCCCACAGATACGCAGTATTTT

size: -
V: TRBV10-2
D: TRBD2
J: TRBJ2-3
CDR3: CASSEAGTSGGVKQYF
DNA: TGCGCCAGCAGTGAGGCCGGGACTAGCGGGGGGGTAAAGCAGTATTTT

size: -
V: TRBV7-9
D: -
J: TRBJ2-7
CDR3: CASSVTGEQYF
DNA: TGTGCCAGCAGCGTAACAGGGGAGCAGTACTTC

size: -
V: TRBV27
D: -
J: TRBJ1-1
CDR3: CASSKHRNTEAFF
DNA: TGTGCCAGCAGCAAGCACAGGAACACTGAAGCTTTCTTT

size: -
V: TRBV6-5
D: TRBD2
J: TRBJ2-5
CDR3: CASSYSGRNRETQYF
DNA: TGTGCCAGCAGTTATAGCGGGAGGAACAGAGAGACCCAGTACTTC